This TCR beta chain was found in a study of PD-1 blockade in classical Hodgkin lymphoma. Study results and caveats: In CD4+ cells, TCR diversity went up significantly by C4D1, but in CD8+ cells it did not. Undefined causes, possibly disease activity or prior therapy, underlie the repertoire differences. Relative to healthy donors, newly diagnosed patients reportedly had lower baseline TCR diversity, which was reported as lower still in relapsed/refractory patients.

Generated by immunoSEQ multiplex PCR, the TCRdb table keeps only in-frame clones and is missing some. The data hold 60,000 to 65,000 clones, with more than 70% observed a single time. Every one of the patients relapsed after autologous stem cell transplantation (brentuximab vedotin exposure was variable). Notes on this clone: The antigen remains undetermined.

Sequenced material: peripheral blood mononuclear cells (PBMCs), taken at baseline. The sequence came from a human donor with classical Hodgkin lymphoma.

CDR3 in amino acids: CASSLALARPASGNTIYF. The CDR3 bases are TGTGCCAGCAGCTTAGCGCTAGCACGGCCTGCCTCTGGAAACACCATATATTTT. The chain couples TRBV7-9 to TRBJ1-3; D unclear. Germline CDR1 SEHNR, CDR2 FQNEAQ (reference sequence). The V gene lost 0 bases and the J gene lost 0 bases, with 15 bases spanning the gap. The CDR3 has 18 amino acids.